This TCR beta chain was captured by sequencing in a study of blood T cells in healthy people across ages. General study results and limits: In the absence of known donor CMV status, changes in expanded clonotypes were possibly confounded. Researchers report that TCR beta diversity correlated strongly with naive T cell percentage.

About 9.9 milliliters of peripheral blood were drawn from each donor. The germline CDR1 and CDR2 sequences are SGHTA and FQGNSA. The CDR3 sequence is 15 residues long. V was shortened by 5 bases and J by 1 base, with 14 bases between the two germline ends. The authors ran a second PCR of roughly 6 to 11 cycles using a sample-barcoded 5' primer and a J-beta primer mix. Every sample produced at least 3 million CDR3-containing paired-end reads. TCRdb re-called the 5' RACE reads with MiXCR, one entry per CDR3 protein. The data hold about 730,000 distinct CDR3 sequences, with roughly 41% observed a single time. Concerning this clonotype: Antigen: not known.

Sequencing was done on a sample of blood. The sequence was collected from a woman aged 55-70 years in good health. The rearrangement joins TRBV7-2 to TRBJ2-5; a weak D match, TRBD1 (5 bases). CDR3 DNA: TGTGCCAGCAGCGTACAGGTCGATAGCCAAGAGACCCAGTACTTC. Amino acid sequence: CASSVQVDSQETQYF.